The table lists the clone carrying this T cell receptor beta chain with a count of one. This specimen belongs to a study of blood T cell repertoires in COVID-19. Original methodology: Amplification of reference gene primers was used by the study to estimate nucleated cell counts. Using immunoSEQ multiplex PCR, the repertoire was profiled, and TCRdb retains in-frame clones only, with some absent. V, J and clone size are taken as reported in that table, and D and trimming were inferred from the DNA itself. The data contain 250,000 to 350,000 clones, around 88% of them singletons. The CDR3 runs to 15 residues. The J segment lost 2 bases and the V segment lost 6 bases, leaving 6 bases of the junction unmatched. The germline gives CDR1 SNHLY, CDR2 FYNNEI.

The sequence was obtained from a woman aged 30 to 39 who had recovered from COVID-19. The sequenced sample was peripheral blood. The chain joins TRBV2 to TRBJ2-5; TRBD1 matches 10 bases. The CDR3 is CASRKGQGRQETQYF. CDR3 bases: TGTGCCAGCAGGAAGGGACAGGGGAGGCAAGAGACCCAGTACTTC.